Listed here are 29 T cell receptor beta chains from one sample, sequenced in a study of blood T cells in healthy people across ages. With a J-beta primer mix and a sample-barcoded 5' primer, a second PCR ran roughly 6 to 12 cycles. TCRdb called the 5' RACE reads again in MiXCR, with one record for every CDR3 protein. Of 600,000 to 800,000 distinct CDR3 sequences listed, over 20% are singletons. The sequencing input was blood. The receptors come from an older man in good health.

This clonotype has only a few counts. The chain carries TRBV29-1 and TRBJ1-1; D is ambiguous. This CDR3 has 11 residues. V lost 6 bases and J lost 2, with 7 bases in between. Looked up from germline, CDR1 is SQVTM and CDR2 is ANQGSEA. CDR3 bases: TGCAGCGTGGACGGTAACACTGAAGCTTTCTTT. Protein product: CSVDGNTEAFF.

V gene TRBV20-1 combines with J gene TRBJ2-2; TRBD2 aligns across 9 bases. The V gene end was trimmed by 3 bases and the J gene end by 2 bases; junction bases not matched to a gene: 4. Per the germline V gene, CDR1 is DFQATT and CDR2 is SNEGSKA (reference sequence). The CDR3 sequence is 15 residues long. The CDR3 is CSASISGRNTGELFF. The CDR3 DNA follows: TGCAGTGCTAGTATTAGCGGGAGAAACACCGGGGAGCTGTTTTTT.

The CDR3 sequence: CASSRLAGYGTQYF. The CDR3 nucleotides read TGTGCCAGCAGTCGACTAGCGGGATACGGTACGCAGTATTTT. The chain uses TRBV12-3 or TRBV12-4 and TRBJ2-3; 11 bases line up with TRBD2. This CDR3 spans 14 amino acids. J gave up 8 bases and V 5 bases, and 6 bases lay outside the gene matches.

Details on this clonotype: One end of the junction does not line up with germline, which may come from a read error. The chain is built from TRBV7-2 and TRBJ2-3, with 11 bases fitting TRBD2. CDR1 is SGHTA and CDR2 is FQGNSA in the germline V gene. The CDR3 extends over 18 amino acids. CDR3 residues: CASSPRTSGLTLTGTQYF. CDR3 nucleotides: TGTGCCAGCAGCCCCCGGACTAGCGGGCTGACTCTCACAGGTACGCAGTATTTT.

This clonotype was found many times. CDR3 coding DNA: TGTGCCAGCAGTTTAAATTCCATTAGGGAGACCCAGTACTTC. Translating it yields CASSLNSIRETQYF. J is TRBJ2-5 and V is TRBV28; D unresolved. The ends were cut back, 2 bases at V and 5 bases at J, with 12 bases in the middle. The CDR3 totals 14 residues. CDR1 and CDR2 from the germline V gene are MDHEN and SYDVKM.

This chain uses TRBV2 with TRBJ1-3, with TRBD1 identical over 9 bases. CDR3 length: 15 residues. The V gene's germline CDR1 is SNHLY and CDR2 FYNNEI. Losses at the gene ends were 7 bases for V and 4 bases for J; bases not matched to a gene: 8. As DNA, the CDR3 is TGTGCCAGCAACCCTACAGGGGGCGAGGGAAACACCATATATTTT. This codes for CASNPTGGEGNTIYF.

A single count supports this clonotype. This sequence joins TRBV18 and TRBJ2-1; D is undetermined. CDR3 length equals 15 residues. With 4 bases removed from V and 3 bases from J, the gap between germline ends came to 13 bases. The germline V gene has CDR1 KGHSH and CDR2 LQKENI. Here the CDR3 DNA reads TGTGCCAGCTCACTTTCCTTAGCACGCTACAATGAGCAGTTCTTC. As protein: CASSLSLARYNEQFF.

CDR3 sequence (DNA): TGTGCCAGCAGCAATTCCGGGCGAGGTGGCTACACCTTC. This codes for CASSNSGRGGYTF. The chain joins TRBV14 to TRBJ1-2; D is ambiguous. CDR1 is SGHDN, CDR2 FVKESK, per germline. V lost 5 bases to trimming and J lost 7 bases, with 14 bases between them. The length of the CDR3 is 13 residues.

This clonotype was counted ten times or more. This rearrangement joins TRBV28 to TRBJ2-1; 8 bases map to TRBD2. Germline lookup yields CDR1 MDHEN and CDR2 SYDVKM. The CDR3 is 16 amino acids. J lost 0 bases, V lost 1 base, and 2 bases had no gene match. In DNA, the CDR3 is TGTGCCAGCAGTTTATTAGGGACTAGCTCCTACAATGAGCAGTTCTTC. Translating it yields CASSLLGTSSYNEQFF.

This clonotype occurred many times. This chain connects TRBV7-2 to TRBJ2-7; D gene uncertain. CDR1 and CDR2 from the germline V gene are SGHTA and FQGNSA. The CDR3 extends over 14 amino acids. Between the trimmed V and J ends, which lost 2 bases and 2 bases, there was a span of 10 bases. CDR3 DNA: TGTGCCAGCAGCTTATATGCCGTAGCCTACGAGCAGTACTTC. It specifies CASSLYAVAYEQYF.

This clonotype has a handful of counts. The chain employs TRBV5-4 and TRBJ2-1; perhaps TRBD2 as D (6 bases). CDR1 SGHNT and CDR2 YYREEE come from the germline V gene (reference sequence). Trimming pared 4 bases from V and 7 bases from J, leaving 24 bases between. The CDR3 runs 17 residues. The DNA for the CDR3 is TGTGCCAGCAGCCCGGGAGTTGCGGCAAGCGTGGGGAATGAGCAGTTCTTC. Protein sequence: CASSPGVAASVGNEQFF. Combining the CDR3 with reference TRBV5-4 and TRBJ2-1 gives the whole variable domain ETGVTQSPTHLIKTRGQQVTLRCSSQSGHNTVSWYQQALGQGPQFIFQYYREEENGRGNFPPRFSGLQFPNYSSELNVNALELDDSALYLCASSPGVAASVGNEQFFGPGTRLTVL.

The rearrangement uses TRBV25-1 and TRBJ1-2, with D uncertain. Between the trimmed V and J ends, which lost 3 bases and 0 bases, there was a span of 5 bases. The CDR3 consists of 13 residues. Germline V gives CDR1 MGHDK, CDR2 SYGVNS. The CDR3 sequence: CASSDGANYGYTF. The CDR3 DNA reads TGTGCCAGCAGTGACGGAGCTAACTATGGCTACACCTTC.

This clonotype was recorded a few times. The chain has TRBV24-1 and TRBJ2-1; 7 bases match TRBD1. Germline lookup yields CDR1 KGHDR and CDR2 SFDVKD. The CDR3 is 20 amino acids. The V gene end was trimmed by 1 base and the J gene end by 0 bases; junction bases not matched to a gene: 14. CDR3 DNA: TGTGCCACCAGTGATTTATCGTCAGGGGGACAGCTATACTCCTACAATGAGCAGTTCTTC. It specifies CATSDLSSGGQLYSYNEQFF.

This chain links TRBV27 with TRBJ1-5; TRBD1 matches 9 bases. V lost 5 bases and J lost 2; bases outside the gene matches: 16. The germline V gene has CDR1 MNHEY and CDR2 SMNVEV (reference sequence). CDR3 length equals 19 residues. The CDR3 loop reads CASSPKGTGRVVGNQPQHF. CDR3 bases: TGTGCCAGCAGTCCGAAAGGGACAGGGCGGGTAGTCGGCAATCAGCCCCAGCATTTT.

The chain uses TRBV5-1 and TRBJ2-5, with D hard to call. The CDR3 loop spans 14 amino acids. The V end was cut by 0 bases, the J end by 2 bases, with 8 bases between. From germline, CDR1 is SGHRS and CDR2 YFSETQ. CDR3 bases: TGCGCCAGCAGCTTGGAGACAAAGCAAGAGACCCAGTACTTC. This translates into CASSLETKQETQYF.

CDR3 loop: CSAAGPFNSPLHF. The CDR3 DNA reads TGCAGTGCCGCTGGGCCTTTTAATTCACCCCTCCACTTT. The chain employs TRBV20-1 and TRBJ1-6, with D hard to call. Trimming left V 6 bases short and J 6 bases short, with 12 bases between. The CDR3 spans 13 residues. Germline CDR1 reads DFQATT; CDR2 reads SNEGSKA (reference sequence).

The chain couples TRBV20-1 to TRBJ1-6; D is uncertain. V shed 2 bases and J shed 7 bases, with 9 bases lying between them. The CDR3 contains 13 residues. Germline-derived CDR1 and CDR2 are DFQATT and SNEGSKA (reference sequence). The DNA for the CDR3 is TGCAGTGCTAGAAACAATGAGAATTCACCCCTCCACTTT. This sequence encodes CSARNNENSPLHF.

This clonotype was seen only a few times. The chain has TRBV6-2 or TRBV6-3 and TRBJ1-6; 8 bases map to TRBD1. Germline CDR1 MNHEY, CDR2 SVGEGT. After removal of 7 bases from V and 4 bases from J, the junction contained 3 bases not matched to a gene. This CDR3 has 14 residues. CDR3 protein: CASTRQGYNSPLHF. DNA of the CDR3: TGTGCCAGCACCCGACAGGGGTATAATTCACCCCTCCACTTT.

In regard to this clonotype: A junction boundary mismatches the germline segment, possibly from a read error. The chain joins TRBV7-8 to TRBJ1-5; D is perhaps TRBD1 (5 bases). The germline V gene encodes CDR1 SGHVS and CDR2 FQNEAQ. The CDR3 loop spans 13 amino acids. Here the CDR3 DNA reads TGTGTCAGCAGCCCCGAGGGGCATCAGCCCCAGCATTTT. Its protein product is CVSSPEGHQPQHF.

Turning to this clonotype: A junction end diverges from the germline sequence, so it may reflect a read error. The chain is built from TRBV7-2 and TRBJ2-3; D might be TRBD1 (6 bases). CDR1 and CDR2 (germline): SGHTA, FQGNSA. The CDR3 is made up of 15 amino acids. Written as DNA, the CDR3 is TGTGCCGGCAGCACGACAGGTGCAAGCACAGATACGCAGTATTTT. It encodes CAGSTTGASTDTQYF.

The J gene is TRBJ2-5, the V gene TRBV6-5, with D maybe TRBD1 (5 bases). This CDR3 region has 14 residues. Germline V gene sequence: CDR1 MNHEY, CDR2 SVGAGI. V shed 4 bases and J shed 5 bases, with 14 bases lying between them. The chain's CDR3 is CASSFETGRETQYF. For the CDR3, the DNA is TGTGCCAGCAGTTTCGAAACAGGTCGGGAGACCCAGTACTTC.

This clonotype was found many times. This chain joins TRBV18 and TRBJ2-4; 11 bases fit TRBD2. The CDR3 loop spans 17 amino acids. With 6 bases clipped from V and 7 bases from J, the junction kept 14 bases outside the gene matches. The germline CDR1 and CDR2 sequences are KGHSH and LQKENI. The CDR3 nucleotides are TGTGCCAGCTCTCGAAGCGAGTATAGCGGGAGGGCGAACATTCAGTACTTC. Its translation: CASSRSEYSGRANIQYF.

A few counts support this clonotype. Just one base apart from a much larger clone, this may be a read error. The J gene is TRBJ2-5, the V gene TRBV20-1, with TRBD2 identical over 13 bases. The germline CDR1 and CDR2 sequences are DFQATT and SNEGSKA (reference sequence). This CDR3 spans 14 amino acids. CDR3 sequence reads: CGAGLAGVRETQYF. The CDR3 DNA reads as TGCGGTGCCGGACTAGCGGGAGTTCGAGAGACCCAGTACTTC.

This clonotype was counted many times. CDR3 region: CASSSAGWLAGVADTQYF. The CDR3 DNA is TGTGCCAGCAGTTCCGCGGGGTGGCTAGCGGGAGTGGCAGATACGCAGTATTTT. The rearrangement uses TRBV28 and TRBJ2-3; 10 positions match TRBD2. CDR3 length: 18 residues. Trimming cost V 4 bases and J 4 bases; bases outside gene matches: 14. CDR1 is MDHEN, CDR2 SYDVKM, per germline.

The genes are TRBV7-8 and TRBJ2-3; D tentatively reads TRBD1 or TRBD2 (5 bases each). Germline assignment: CDR1 SGHVS and CDR2 FQNEAQ. V lost 1 base and J 1 base, leaving 15 bases between the germline ends. The CDR3 sequence is 17 residues long. The CDR3 region has the DNA TGTGCCAGCAGCTTAGATATACGGGACCCAGGCACAGATACGCAGTATTTT. Translating gives CASSLDIRDPGTDTQYF.

This clonotype was recorded a few times. The J gene is TRBJ2-5, the V gene TRBV5-4, with TRBD1 identical over 11 bases. Germline CDR1 SGHNT, CDR2 YYREEE (reference sequence). The CDR3 loop spans 16 amino acids. Trimming took 3 bases from V and 1 from J; bases not matched to a gene: 5. The CDR3 coding sequence is TGTGCCAGCAGCTATCCGGGACAGGGGGTCCAAGAGACCCAGTACTTC. Its translation is CASSYPGQGVQETQYF.

DNA of the CDR3: TGTGCCAGCAGCTCGCTACGGGAGACCCAGTACTTC. Amino acids: CASSSLRETQYF. The V and J genes are TRBV5-6 and TRBJ2-5; D is uncertain. Trimming cost V 3 bases and J 5 bases, with 8 bases left between them. This CDR3 has 12 residues. Per germline, CDR1 SGHDT and CDR2 YYEEEE.

This clonotype has just a few counts. The chain uses TRBV28 and TRBJ1-1; tentative D call: TRBD1 (6 bases). The CDR3 sequence is 15 residues long. CDR1 MDHEN and CDR2 SYDVKM come from the germline V gene. Trimming removed 4 bases at V and 3 bases at J, with 15 bases between. The CDR3, as DNA: TGTGCCAGCAGTTCGCACGGGCAGGGGTACACTGAAGCTTTCTTT. This gives the protein CASSSHGQGYTEAFF.

In this sample, this clonotype turned up once. A read error may produce the germline difference seen at one junction end. The V gene is TRBV20-1, the J gene TRBJ2-5, with D possibly matching TRBD2 (5 bases). The germline gives CDR1 DFQATT, CDR2 SNEGSKA (reference sequence). The CDR3 is 13 residues long. The CDR3 nucleotides are TGCAGTGCTAGGTCCCCCTCCTACAATGAGCGGTTCTTC. It specifies CSARSPSYNERFF.